The rows below give T cell receptor beta chains drawn from one sample of a study of EBV T-cell therapy then PD-1 blockade in nasopharyngeal carcinoma. The method was immunoSEQ multiplex PCR; TCRdb's version includes in-frame clones alone and lacks a portion of them. The sample has some 20,000 clones, roughly 84% seen once; the top ten hold around 32%. No antigen has been identified for these receptors. Sequenced here: CD8+ T cells from blood, sampled at approximately day 30 from a patient whose treatment included autologous EBV-specific T cells and nivolumab. These receptor sequences come from a middle-aged man with nasopharyngeal carcinoma. Each CDR3 is given without its conserved first and last residue. Where a row states a size, it is once, few, many or the class of an expanded clone; other rows omit it.

CDR3 protein: ASSLGSNTEAF
clone size: -
V gene: TRBV25-1
J gene: TRBJ1-1

CDR3 protein: ASKGPGELF
clone size: -
V gene: TRBV2
J gene: TRBJ2-2

CDR3 protein: ASSLGVGGQGDIQY
clone size: -
V gene: TRBV27
J gene: TRBJ2-4

CDR3 protein: ASRPRASYGYT
clone size: -
V gene: TRBV28
J gene: TRBJ1-2

CDR3 protein: ASSSAGGLGANVLT
clone size: -
V gene: TRBV6-5
J gene: TRBJ2-6

CDR3 protein: ASSFGEEDRARGTEAF
clone size: -
V gene: TRBV5-4
J gene: TRBJ1-1

CDR3 protein: ASNPGVFNYGYT
clone size: large
V gene: TRBV28
J gene: TRBJ1-2

CDR3 protein: ASSQRRWAKNIQY
clone size: -
V gene: TRBV23-1
J gene: TRBJ2-4

CDR3 protein: SAGGGTGGVYEQY
clone size: -
V gene: TRBV29-1
J gene: TRBJ2-7

CDR3 protein: ASSRRGGLPNEQF
clone size: once
V gene: TRBV4-3
J gene: TRBJ2-1

CDR3 protein: ASTTGDGYT
clone size: -
V gene: TRBV9
J gene: TRBJ1-2

CDR3 protein: ASSTDRKGNEQF
clone size: -
V gene: TRBV19
J gene: TRBJ2-1

CDR3 protein: ASSLWETYEQY
clone size: -
V gene: TRBV7-2
J gene: TRBJ2-7

CDR3 protein: ASSQGSGGGQPQH
clone size: -
V gene: TRBV4-3
J gene: TRBJ1-5

CDR3 protein: ASSSPGQAYEQY
clone size: -
V gene: TRBV7-9
J gene: TRBJ2-7

CDR3 protein: ASSQHAFPTASGNTIY
clone size: -
V gene: TRBV4-3
J gene: TRBJ1-3

CDR3 protein: ASTELAGGRETQY
clone size: once
V gene: TRBV27
J gene: TRBJ2-5

CDR3 protein: ASSSGTGSSYT
clone size: -
V gene: TRBV6-5
J gene: TRBJ1-2